This T cell receptor (beta chain) was captured in a study of early T cells in non-severe SARS-CoV-2 infection. Turning to the study itself: Sequencing targeted bulk RNA from unsorted whole blood, leaving chains unpaired. Study conclusions and caveats: Database matching using VDJdb favored anti-spike CD8 responses, with private and CD4 specificities left missing.

The sample holds a few counts of this clonotype. Its antigen is not identified. Per germline, CDR1 DFQATT and CDR2 SNEGSKA (reference sequence). With V trimmed by 1 base and J by 2 bases, 4 bases remained unmatched. The CDR3 is 14 residues long. Each CDR3 protein gets one entry after TCRdb re-called the 5' RACE reads with MiXCR. The sample has tens of thousands of distinct CDR3 sequences, around 15% seen once. Sequencing used whole blood, obtained at baseline. The source of this sequence is an adult who was a healthcare worker with PCR-confirmed SARS-CoV-2 infection or an uninfected control (not recorded which). The genes are TRBV20-1 and TRBJ2-5; TRBD1 aligns across 7 bases. CDR3 sequence (DNA): TGCAGTGCTAGAGCTGGGACAGCGCAAGAGACCCAGTACTTC. Its protein product is CSARAGTAQETQYF.